The next 9 T cell receptor beta chains were all read from a single sample in a study of blood T cells in healthy people across ages. The authors ran a second PCR of roughly 6 to 11 cycles using a sample-barcoded 5' primer and a J-beta primer mix. TCRdb analysed the 5' RACE reads with MiXCR anew, one entry per CDR3 protein. The sample includes approximately 770,000 distinct CDR3 sequences, 55% to 70% of them seen just once. Sequenced material: blood. These receptors were collected from a young man in good health.

The gene calls are TRBV20-1 and TRBJ2-3, with 9 bases matching TRBD2. The ends lost 8 bases at V and 4 bases at J; junction bases unmatched: 7. Germline values: CDR1 DFQATT, CDR2 SNEGSKA (reference sequence). The length of the CDR3 is 13 residues. CDR3 nucleotides: TGCAGTTCGGGTCCTAGCGGGGCAGATACGCAGTATTTT. Protein product: CSSGPSGADTQYF.

This chain joins TRBV28 and TRBJ2-7; TRBD2 might be the D (7 bases). Germline V gene lookup returns CDR1 MDHEN and CDR2 SYDVKM. The V end lost 6 bases, the J end lost 3 bases, and 15 bases lay between the germline ends. The CDR3 runs to 14 residues. The CDR3: CASRRVGGHYEQYF. CDR3 nucleotides: TGTGCCAGCAGGAGGGTGGGGGGGCACTACGAGCAGTACTTC.

This clonotype turned up a few times. DNA for the CDR3: TGTGCCAAGGGACAGGGTGGCTCACCCCTCCACTTT. Its protein is CAKGQGGSPLHF. The chain is built from TRBV2 and TRBJ1-6; 9 bases line up with TRBD1. The V gene's germline CDR1 is SNHLY and CDR2 FYNNEI. The CDR3 sequence is 12 residues long. After removal of 10 bases from V and 10 bases from J, the junction contained 5 bases not matched to a gene.

Remarks on this clonotype: The germline gene is not matched at one end of the junction; a read error may be the cause. V gene TRBV6-5 combines with J gene TRBJ1-6; D remains ambiguous. This CDR3 has 17 residues. The germline V gene has CDR1 MNHEY and CDR2 SVGAGI. The CDR3 is CASSYDVTRSYISPLHF. CDR3 in DNA: TGTGCCAGCAGTTACGACGTCACACGCTCCTATATTTCACCCCTCCACTTT.

The chain joins TRBV7-6 to TRBJ2-2; possibly TRBD2 for D (5 bases). V shed 5 bases and J shed 1 base, with 11 bases lying between them. This CDR3 region has 15 residues. Germline loops: CDR1 SGHVS, CDR2 FNYEAQ. In DNA form, the CDR3 reads TGTGCCAGCAGCCGAGGGAGCCAGAACACCGGGGAGCTGTTTTTT. Residues: CASSRGSQNTGELFF. Combining the CDR3 with reference TRBV7-6 and TRBJ2-2 gives the whole variable domain GAGVSQSPRYKVTKRGQDVALRCDPISGHVSLYWYRQALGQGPEFLTYFNYEAQQDKSGLPNDRFSAERPEGSISTLTIQRTEQRDSAMYRCASSRGSQNTGELFFGEGSRLTVL.

Concerning this clonotype itself: One end of the junction is discordant with germline, which a read error may explain. This chain connects TRBV6-5 to TRBJ2-7, with 9 bases aligning to TRBD1. CDR3 size: 14 residues. Germline CDR1 and CDR2: MNHEY and SVGAGI. The CDR3 DNA is TGTGCTAGCAGACGGGACAGGGTAGACTACGAGCAGTACTTC. It specifies CASRRDRVDYEQYF.

This chain joins TRBV7-8 and TRBJ2-3; TRBD2 matches at 7 bases. V shed 5 bases, J shed 10 bases, and the junction held 18 bases outside the gene matches. The CDR3 extends over 16 amino acids. Per germline, CDR1 SGHVS and CDR2 FQNEAQ. The chain's CDR3 is CASSPRAGLVFFAQYF. The CDR3 DNA reads as TGTGCCAGCAGCCCTCGAGCGGGATTGGTGTTTTTTGCGCAGTATTTT.

The chain uses TRBV5-1 and TRBJ2-1; D is perhaps TRBD1 or TRBD2 (5 bases each). This CDR3 region has 17 residues. Trimming removed 0 bases at V and 3 bases at J, with 16 bases between. Germline values: CDR1 SGHRS, CDR2 YFSETQ. The DNA of the CDR3 is TGCGCCAGCAGCTTGGCCTGGGACCGCCCAGGCTACAATGAGCAGTTCTTC. This sequence encodes CASSLAWDRPGYNEQFF.

The genes are TRBV20-1 and TRBJ2-1, with 7 bases matching TRBD2. This CDR3 contains 14 residues. Germline lookup yields CDR1 DFQATT and CDR2 SNEGSKA (reference sequence). Trimming took 5 bases from V and 6 from J; bases not matched to a gene: 10. This CDR3 is CSAQLSSGTNEQFF. CDR3 DNA: TGCAGTGCTCAGTTGTCTAGCGGTACCAATGAGCAGTTCTTC.